The T cell receptor (beta chain) described here comes from a study of blood T cells in healthy people across ages. Points from the study as a whole: Naive T cell percentage showed a strong correlation with TCR beta diversity. No conclusive comparison of naive versus antigen-experienced cells was possible with unsorted PBMCs.

A J-beta primer mix and a sample-barcoded 5' primer were used in a second PCR of about 6 to 12 cycles. From the 5' RACE reads, TCRdb called clonotypes with MiXCR, one entry per CDR3 protein. This sample carries hundreds of thousands of distinct CDR3 sequences, 20% to 25% of them seen once, and the ten largest clones take 9% to 9.5%. This clonotype has more than one count but fewer than ten. Its antigen is unknown. Trimming removed 4 bases at V and 8 bases at J, with 17 bases between. Germline CDR1 MGHRA, CDR2 YSYEKL. The CDR3 has 14 amino acids. Separately, the same data were catalogued under a study of T cells of mothers and their children. As that study records: cDNA was synthesized from all extracted RNA at roughly 1.5 ug per reaction.

This sequence originates from a boy aged 5-17 years in good health. The sequencing sample was made of blood. V usage is TRBV4-1 and J usage is TRBJ1-1, with D unresolved. CDR3 protein: CASSPRASLSEAFF. The CDR3 DNA reads as TGCGCCAGCAGCCCACGGGCCAGTCTTTCAGAAGCTTTCTTT.